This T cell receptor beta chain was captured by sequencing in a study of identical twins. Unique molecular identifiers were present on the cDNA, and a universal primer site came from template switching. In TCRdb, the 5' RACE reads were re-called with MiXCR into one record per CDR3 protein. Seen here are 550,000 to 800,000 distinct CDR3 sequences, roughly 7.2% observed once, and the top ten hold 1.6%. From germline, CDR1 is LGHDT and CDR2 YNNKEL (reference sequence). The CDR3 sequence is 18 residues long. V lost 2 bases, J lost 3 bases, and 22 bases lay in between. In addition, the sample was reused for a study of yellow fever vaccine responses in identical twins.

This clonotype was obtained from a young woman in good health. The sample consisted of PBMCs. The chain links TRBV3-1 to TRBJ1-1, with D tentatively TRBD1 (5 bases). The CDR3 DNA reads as TGTGCCAGCAGCCAACCACGGGGGACCTTAAAGGCGGACACTGAAGCTTTCTTT. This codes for CASSQPRGTLKADTEAFF.